This TCR beta chain was captured by sequencing in a study of T cell responses to AZD1222 COVID-19 vaccine. Study-wide points: Vaccination with two AZD1222 doses was followed by a rise in Spike-specific TCR breadth and depth.

Libraries were prepared by immunoSEQ multiplex PCR; TCRdb keeps only in-frame clonotypes and omits some of them. The profile shows over 150,000 clones, approximately 88% of them singletons. To note about this clone: Its antigen remains unidentified.

The ends were cut back, 6 bases at V and 5 bases at J, with 13 bases in the middle. The CDR3 is 13 residues long. This clonotype was sampled from an adult who received the AZD1222 COVID-19 vaccine. J is TRBJ1-1 and V is TRBV12-3 or TRBV12-4; D possibly corresponds to TRBD1 (5 bases). The starting material was peripheral blood, obtained 28 days after the second AZD1222 dose. CDR3 protein: CASSHLAGTEAFF. Here the CDR3 DNA reads TGTGCCAGCAGCCATTTAGCAGGGACTGAAGCTTTCTTT.